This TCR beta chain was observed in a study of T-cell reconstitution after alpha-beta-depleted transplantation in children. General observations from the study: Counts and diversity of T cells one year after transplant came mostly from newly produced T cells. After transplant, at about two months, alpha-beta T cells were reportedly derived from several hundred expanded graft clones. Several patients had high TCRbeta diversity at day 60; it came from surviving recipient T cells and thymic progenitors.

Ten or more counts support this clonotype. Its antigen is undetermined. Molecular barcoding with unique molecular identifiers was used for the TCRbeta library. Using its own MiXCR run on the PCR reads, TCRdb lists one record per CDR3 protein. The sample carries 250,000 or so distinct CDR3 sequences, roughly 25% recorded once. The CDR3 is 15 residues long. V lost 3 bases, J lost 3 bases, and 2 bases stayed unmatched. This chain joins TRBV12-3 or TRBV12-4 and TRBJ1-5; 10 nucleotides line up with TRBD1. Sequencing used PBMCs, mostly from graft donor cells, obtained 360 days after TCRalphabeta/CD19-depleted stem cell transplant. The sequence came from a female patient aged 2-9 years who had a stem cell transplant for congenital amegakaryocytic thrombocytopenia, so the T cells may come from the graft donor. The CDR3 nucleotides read TGTGCCAGCAGTTTGGACAGGGGGAACAATCAGCCCCAGCATTTT. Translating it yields CASSLDRGNNQPQHF.